The sequence of this T cell receptor (beta chain) was determined in a study of T cell changes during pregnancy in multiple sclerosis. Profiled with immunoSEQ multiplex PCR; TCRdb holds only in-frame clones, not every one. Of roughly 110,000 clones in the sample, about 90% were seen once. Germline lookup yields CDR1 LGHNA and CDR2 YNFKEQ. The ends were cut back, 0 bases at V and 3 bases at J, with 11 bases in the middle. This CDR3 spans 15 amino acids. The genes are TRBV4-2 and TRBJ1-2; possible D gene TRBD1, 5 bases. The clonotype originates from a female donor with multiple sclerosis, enrolled in a pregnancy study. The sequencing used peripheral blood, collected before pregnancy. CDR3 loop: CASSQDAGGDYGYTF. As DNA, the CDR3 is TGTGCCAGCAGCCAAGATGCGGGGGGGGACTATGGCTACACCTTC.